These T cell receptor beta chains were read from a single sample in a study of blood T cell repertoires in COVID-19. Clones were read by immunoSEQ multiplex PCR, and TCRdb kept only the in-frame ones, dropping some. The sample includes a few hundred thousand clones, 80% to 90% of them seen just once. The sequencing input was peripheral blood. These receptors came from a woman in her forties or fifties who had recovered from COVID-19. Each CDR3 is given with its conserved first and last residue. Fields, in order: clone size, D gene, V gene, J gene, CDR3 protein, CDR3 DNA. A D gene is named only where the DNA matches it firmly. Clone size is stated in some rows and not others, as once, few, many or a class when expanded.

-	TRBD1	TRBV24-1	TRBJ2-5	CATSDKTGFQETQYF	TGTGCCACCAGTGACAAGACAGGGTTCCAAGAGACCCAGTACTTC
once	-	TRBV5-5	TRBJ2-7	CASSWEHEQYF	TGTGCCAGCAGCTGGGAGCACGAGCAGTACTTC
-	TRBD2	TRBV19	TRBJ2-3	CASTGREGRPDTQYF	TGTGCCAGTACGGGGCGGGAGGGCCGCCCAGATACGCAGTATTTT
-	-	TRBV19	TRBJ1-2	CASSPQGFTYGYTF	TGTGCCAGTAGTCCCCAGGGGTTCACATATGGCTACACCTTC
few	-	TRBV28	TRBJ1-4	CASSPERGKLFF	TGTGCCAGCAGCCCTGAGCGGGGAAAACTGTTTTTT
-	-	TRBV19	TRBJ1-1	CASSSGIRMNTEAFF	TGTGCCAGTAGCTCAGGGATCAGGATGAACACTGAAGCTTTCTTT
-	-	TRBV9	TRBJ2-3	CASSVGGTPSTDTQYF	TGTGCCAGCAGCGTAGGGGGGACACCCTCGACAGATACGCAGTATTTT
-	TRBD1	TRBV5-6	TRBJ2-7	CASTRTGPSYEQYF	TGTGCCAGCACCCGGACAGGGCCATCCTACGAGCAGTACTTC
-	-	TRBV27	TRBJ2-7	CASSLIEWRGGTYEQYF	TGTGCCAGCAGTTTAATTGAATGGAGAGGAGGGACCTACGAGCAGTACTTC
-	TRBD2	TRBV7-2	TRBJ2-1	CASSPSGAGGRNEQFF	TGTGCCAGCAGCCCAAGTGGAGCGGGGGGCCGCAATGAGCAGTTCTTC
-	-	TRBV28	TRBJ2-5	CASSYALVSQETQYF	TGTGCCAGCAGTTACGCACTGGTGAGCCAAGAGACCCAGTACTTC
-	-	TRBV28	TRBJ1-3	CASSLGGDTGNTIYF	TGTGCCAGCAGTTTGGGGGGGGATACTGGAAACACCATATATTTT
few	TRBD2	TRBV7-9	TRBJ2-7	CASSTSTGTSAYEQYF	TGTGCCAGCAGTACTTCCACCGGGACTAGCGCTTACGAGCAGTACTTC
once	-	TRBV2	TRBJ2-4	CASSESGEGNIQYF	TGTGCCAGCAGTGAATCAGGGGAGGGAAACATTCAGTACTTC
-	TRBD2	TRBV4-1	TRBJ2-1	CASSQVFLASGSYNEQFF	TGCGCCAGCAGCCAAGTTTTTCTCGCTAGCGGGAGTTACAATGAGCAGTTCTTC
once	TRBD1	TRBV28	TRBJ1-6	CASSLPRGQGNMALHF	TGTGCCAGCAGTTTACCCAGGGGACAGGGGAATATGGCCCTCCACTTT
-	-	TRBV11-2	TRBJ1-6	CASSLNGQLNSPLHF	TGTGCCAGCAGCTTGAACGGACAGCTTAATTCACCCCTCCACTTT
once	TRBD2	TRBV3-1/TRBV3-2	TRBJ2-7	CASSQRLAGGYEQYF	TGTGCCAGCAGCCAAAGACTAGCGGGGGGATACGAGCAGTACTTC
-	-	TRBV19	TRBJ1-5	CASRGAGRGEQPQHF	TGTGCCAGTAGGGGGGCGGGCAGGGGAGAACAGCCCCAGCATTTT
-	TRBD1	TRBV2	TRBJ2-3	CASRKTGGGTDTQYF	TGTGCCAGCAGGAAGACAGGGGGTGGCACAGATACGCAGTATTTT
-	-	TRBV29-1	TRBJ1-2	CSVFQGSYGYTF	TGCAGCGTTTTTCAGGGAAGCTATGGCTACACCTTC
-	TRBD1	TRBV6-2/TRBV6-3	TRBJ2-7	CASSSTGGLREQYF	TGTGCCAGCAGTTCAACAGGGGGCTTAAGGGAGCAGTACTTC
-	-	TRBV7-2	TRBJ1-1	CASRAPADTEAFF	TGTGCCAGTCGGGCCCCAGCGGACACTGAAGCTTTCTTT
-	TRBD2	TRBV2	TRBJ2-1	CASSAPAGGPYNEQFF	TGTGCCAGCAGCGCGCCAGCGGGGGGACCCTACAATGAGCAGTTCTTC
-	-	TRBV3-1/TRBV3-2	TRBJ2-6	CASSQAGQTLLGANVLTF	TGTGCCAGCAGCCAAGCGGGACAAACCCTTCTCGGGGCCAACGTCCTGACTTTC
once	-	TRBV5-5	TRBJ1-1	CASSLSSPEVTEAFF	TGTGCCAGCAGCTTGAGTTCCCCGGAGGTGACTGAAGCTTTCTTT
-	-	TRBV11-2	TRBJ1-1	CASSLEGPPMAFF	TGTGCCAGCAGCTTAGAGGGGCCTCCGATGGCTTTCTTT
many	TRBD2	TRBV4-2	TRBJ2-7	CASSQDWGEGRYEQYF	TGTGCCAGCAGCCAAGATTGGGGGGAGGGCCGATACGAGCAGTACTTC
few	-	TRBV5-8	TRBJ1-1	CASSWTVNTEAFF	TGTGCCAGCAGCTGGACAGTGAACACTGAAGCTTTCTTT
-	-	TRBV30	TRBJ1-1	CAWNLMANTEAFF	TGTGCCTGGAATTTAATGGCGAACACTGAAGCTTTCTTT
-	-	TRBV7-2	TRBJ2-1	CASSFGAGRQLGNNEQFF	TGTGCCAGCAGCTTTGGTGCGGGGCGACAGTTGGGGAACAATGAGCAGTTCTTC
-	-	TRBV6-2/TRBV6-3	TRBJ2-1	CASSLLRLAGEVF	TGTGCCAGCAGCCTACTGAGACTAGCAGGGGAGGTCTTC
few	-	TRBV6-5	TRBJ1-6	CASSYSIRGDSPLHF	TGTGCCAGCAGTTACTCGATCAGGGGAGATTCACCCCTCCACTTT
-	TRBD2	TRBV5-1	TRBJ2-1	CASSLTSGSYNEQFF	TGCGCCAGCAGCTTGACTAGCGGGAGTTACAATGAGCAGTTCTTC
-	-	TRBV3-1/TRBV3-2	TRBJ1-1	CASSQTGNTEAFF	TGTGCCAGCAGTCAAACAGGGAACACTGAAGCTTTCTTT
-	TRBD1	TRBV11-3	TRBJ1-1	CASSNRTGNTEAFF	TGTGCCAGCAGCAATCGGACAGGGAACACTGAAGCTTTCTTT
-	TRBD1	TRBV7-8	TRBJ1-5	CASSFNRGKGPQHF	TGTGCCAGCAGCTTCAACAGGGGCAAAGGGCCCCAGCATTTT
-	-	TRBV15	TRBJ2-1	CATSRGRVSAYNEQFF	TGTGCCACCAGCAGAGGTCGAGTTAGCGCCTACAATGAGCAGTTCTTC
-	-	TRBV19	TRBJ1-4	CASSIGVSATNEKLFF	TGTGCCAGTAGTATTGGAGTTAGTGCAACTAATGAAAAACTGTTTTTT
-	TRBD2	TRBV28	TRBJ2-3	CASSLGLAGQTDTQYF	TGTGCCAGCAGTTTGGGATTAGCGGGTCAAACAGATACGCAGTATTTT